One and the same sample provided the 32 T cell receptor beta chains below, sequenced in a study of post-analysis software for immune sequencing data. Points from the study as a whole: Five or six TRBV segments appeared more often in patients than in controls, and TRBV5-6, TRBV5-1 and TRBV20-1 were among these.

Antigens for these TCRs are unknown. TCR beta libraries were prepared from cDNA with unique molecular identifiers. TCRdb used MiXCR to reprocess the PCR reads, holding one entry per CDR3 protein. This sample carries 700,000 to 800,000 distinct CDR3 sequences, approximately 30% of them seen once, and the ten largest clones take 0.55% to 0.65%. The material sequenced was blood. These receptors originate from a girl between 10 and 17 years old with multiple sclerosis.

This clonotype came up a few times. An end of the junction differs from the germline gene, which may be a read error. The chain couples TRBV6-4 to TRBJ2-7, with unresolved D. The CDR3 length is 9 residues. Per the germline V gene, CDR1 is MRHNA and CDR2 is SNTAGT. The CDR3 region is CKIVYEQYF. The DNA for the CDR3 is TGCAAAATTGTCTACGAGCAGTACTTC.

This chain links TRBV9 with TRBJ2-1; 7 bases match TRBD1. Germline CDR1 SGDLS, CDR2 YYNGEE. V lost 3 bases, J lost 0 bases, and 6 bases stayed unmatched. This CDR3 has 16 amino acids. Here the CDR3 DNA reads TGTGCCAGCAGCGCCCCCGCAGGGGGCTCCTACAATGAGCAGTTCTTC. Its protein product is CASSAPAGGSYNEQFF.

The chain uses TRBV7-9 and TRBJ2-5; 7 bases are a match to TRBD1. From germline, CDR1 is SEHNR and CDR2 FQNEAQ (reference sequence). The CDR3 runs 14 residues. The V gene end was trimmed by 4 bases and the J gene end by 5 bases; junction bases not matched to a gene: 7. CDR3 region: CASSSSTGWETQYF. The CDR3 DNA reads TGTGCCAGCAGCTCTTCGACAGGGTGGGAGACCCAGTACTTC.

In this sample, this clonotype turned up a few times. The chain employs TRBV28 and TRBJ2-1, with 14 bases matching TRBD2. The germline gives CDR1 MDHEN, CDR2 SYDVKM. J was trimmed by 7 bases and V by 7 bases; bases with no gene match: 9. This CDR3 is built from 16 residues. The CDR3 DNA sequence: TGTGCCAGCACCATCAGACTAGCGGGGGGGCGGAATGAGCAGTTCTTC. Translating gives CASTIRLAGGRNEQFF.

This clonotype was counted only a few times. The chain carries TRBV6-5 and TRBJ2-3; maybe TRBD2 (6 bases). The V end lost 2 bases, the J end lost 3 bases, and 18 bases lay between the germline ends. This CDR3 comprises 17 residues. From germline, CDR1 is MNHEY and CDR2 SVGAGI. The CDR3: CASSYVYRSGETDTQYF. The CDR3 nucleotides are TGTGCCAGCAGTTACGTGTACAGATCGGGGGAAACAGATACGCAGTATTTT.

V is TRBV5-1 and J is TRBJ2-1; D is unclear. V was cut by 4 bases and J by 10 bases, with 12 bases left in between. There are 12 residues in the CDR3. Germline CDR1 and CDR2: SGHRS and YFSETQ. This chain's CDR3 is CASSKRPGEQFF. The CDR3 DNA reads as TGCGCCAGCAGCAAACGACCCGGGGAGCAGTTCTTC.

This rearrangement joins TRBV5-1 to TRBJ2-5; 14 nucleotides line up with TRBD2. This CDR3 is 15 amino acids long. Germline V gives CDR1 SGHRS, CDR2 YFSETQ. Trimming cost V 4 bases and J 6 bases; bases outside gene matches: 5. CDR3 in DNA: TGCGCCAGCAGCCTGGGACTAGCGGGAGAAAAGACCCAGTACTTC. Its translation is CASSLGLAGEKTQYF.

The chain uses TRBV5-1 and TRBJ2-1, with D possibly matching TRBD2 (6 bases). The CDR3 sequence is 15 residues long. V lost 3 bases, J lost 1 base, and 11 bases lay in between. Germline V gene lookup returns CDR1 SGHRS and CDR2 YFSETQ. The CDR3 sequence is CASSWEASSYNEQFF. CDR3 DNA sequence: TGCGCCAGCAGCTGGGAGGCTAGTTCCTACAATGAGCAGTTCTTC.

This clonotype was detected a few times. V and J are TRBV27 and TRBJ1-2; tentatively, D is TRBD1 (6 bases). From germline, CDR1 is MNHEY and CDR2 SMNVEV (reference sequence). V was shortened by 4 bases and J by 2 bases, with 11 bases between the two germline ends. The CDR3 extends over 14 amino acids. The CDR3 DNA sequence: TGTGCCAGCAGTTATTCCGGACAGAACTATGGCTACACCTTC. Its translation is CASSYSGQNYGYTF.

This clonotype was seen only a few times. The rearrangement joins TRBV5-1 to TRBJ2-4; D not resolved. CDR1 and CDR2 from the germline V gene are SGHRS and YFSETQ. Trimming cost V 0 bases and J 3 bases, with 13 bases left between them. The CDR3 has 16 amino acids. The CDR3 sequence is CASSLAFRIDKNIQYF. CDR3 bases: TGCGCCAGCAGCTTGGCCTTCAGGATAGACAAAAACATTCAGTACTTC.

The chain links TRBV5-6 to TRBJ2-1, with 8 bases that match TRBD2. After removal of 2 bases from V and 4 bases from J, the junction contained 11 bases not matched to a gene. CDR1 SGHDT and CDR2 YYEEEE come from the germline V gene. The CDR3 spans 17 residues. The CDR3 DNA follows: TGTGCCAGCAGCTTTGAGGGGCTAGCGGGCTCTTACAATGAGCAGTTCTTC. It is translated as CASSFEGLAGSYNEQFF.

A few counts support this clonotype. This chain uses TRBV9 with TRBJ2-7; TRBD1 aligns across 8 bases. CDR3 length: 15 amino acids. Germline CDR1 reads SGDLS; CDR2 reads YYNGEE. Losses at the gene ends were 3 bases for V and 2 bases for J; bases not matched to a gene: 7. The CDR3: CASSARTGLTYEQYF. As DNA, the CDR3 is TGTGCCAGCAGCGCAAGGACAGGGTTGACCTACGAGCAGTACTTC.

The gene calls are TRBV29-1 and TRBJ2-2; D ambiguous. In germline, CDR1 is SQVTM, CDR2 ANQGSEA. CDR3 length equals 13 residues. V lost 4 bases and J lost 7, with 13 bases in between. The CDR3 nucleotides are TGCAGCGTTGGATCCGGGTCCCTCGGGGAGCTGTTTTTT. Protein product: CSVGSGSLGELFF.

Points on this clonotype: Since a much larger clone is just one base distant, this may be a read error. This sequence joins TRBV29-1 and TRBJ2-5; the D gene is possibly TRBD2 (6 bases). The CDR3 spans 13 residues. From germline, CDR1 is SQVTM and CDR2 ANQGSEA. The CDR3, as DNA: TGCGGCGTTGACGGACCAACCGGGGGGACCCAGTACTTC. Translation gives CGVDGPTGGTQYF. Together with reference TRBV29-1 and TRBJ2-5, the CDR3 gives the full variable domain: SAVISQKPSRDICQRGTSLTIQCQVDSQVTMMFWYRQQPGQSLTLIATANQGSEATYESGFVIDKFPISRPNLTFSTLTVSNMSPEDSSIYLCGVDGPTGGTQYFGPGTRLLVL.

This clonotype was seen a handful of times. This chain uses TRBV29-1 with TRBJ2-3; 7 bases are a match to TRBD2. The CDR3 sequence is 15 residues long. Trimming cost V 5 bases and J 4 bases; bases outside gene matches: 12. Looked up from germline, CDR1 is SQVTM and CDR2 is ANQGSEA. The CDR3 DNA follows: TGCAGCGTTCGGGGATATGGCGGGAGCGCAGATACGCAGTATTTT. Translated, it gives CSVRGYGGSADTQYF.

This clonotype was counted only a few times. The J gene is TRBJ2-7, the V gene TRBV6-6, with D possibly matching TRBD2 (7 bases). Trimming removed 5 bases at V and 1 base at J, with 15 bases between. There are 15 residues in the CDR3. Per the germline V gene, CDR1 is MNHNY and CDR2 is SVGAGI (reference sequence). CDR3 amino acids: CASSKQGGPSYEQYF. CDR3 nucleotides: TGTGCCAGCAGTAAACAGGGAGGGCCGTCCTACGAGCAGTACTTC.

The chain recombines TRBV10-3 with TRBJ1-5; 7 bases match TRBD1. CDR1 ENHRY and CDR2 SYGVKD come from the germline V gene. The CDR3 runs 14 residues. The ends lost 6 bases at V and 2 bases at J; junction bases unmatched: 4. CDR3 protein: CAIRGTDGNQPQHF. The CDR3 nucleotides are TGTGCCATCAGAGGGACAGATGGCAATCAGCCCCAGCATTTT.

This clonotype showed up just a few times. The chain carries TRBV4-1 and TRBJ2-1, with a tentative D call TRBD1 (5 bases). Germline loops: CDR1 MGHRA, CDR2 YSYEKL. CDR3 length equals 14 residues. V was shortened by 3 bases and J by 8 bases, with 14 bases between the two germline ends. This CDR3 is CASSQPGWGYEQFF. The CDR3 DNA sequence: TGCGCCAGCAGCCAGCCCGGCTGGGGCTATGAGCAGTTCTTC.

The rearrangement joins TRBV7-9 to TRBJ2-1; D may be TRBD1 or TRBD2 (5 bases each). Trimming took 3 bases from V and 6 from J, leaving 18 bases between them. The CDR3 length is 16 residues. Germline V lookup: CDR1 SEHNR, CDR2 FQNEAQ (reference sequence). The CDR3 spells CASSFSGQGPPNEQFF. CDR3 sequence (DNA): TGTGCCAGCAGCTTTTCCGGGCAGGGACCCCCCAATGAGCAGTTCTTC.

The table lists this clonotype with a few counts. This chain uses TRBV7-2 with TRBJ2-6; D is unresolved. Germline CDR1 is SGHTA and CDR2 is FQGNSA. The CDR3 totals 16 residues. V lost 4 bases and J 0 bases, leaving 10 bases between the germline ends. The CDR3 coding sequence is TGTGCCAGCAGCTCCATGAAGTACTCTGGGGCCAACGTCCTGACTTTC. It encodes CASSSMKYSGANVLTF.

The V and J genes are TRBV5-1 and TRBJ2-1; 8 bases match TRBD2. This CDR3 has 16 amino acids. The trim removed 4 bases at V and 3 bases at J, leaving 9 bases unmatched. In germline, CDR1 is SGHRS, CDR2 YFSETQ. The CDR3 here is CASSHRGRIGYNEQFF. For the CDR3, the DNA is TGCGCCAGCAGCCACCGCGGGAGGATCGGCTACAATGAGCAGTTCTTC.

The chain couples TRBV7-9 to TRBJ1-2; no reliable D call. V lost 1 base and J 3 bases, leaving 12 bases between the germline ends. The CDR3 runs to 15 residues. Germline-derived CDR1 and CDR2 are SEHNR and FQNEAQ (reference sequence). CDR3 in amino acids: CASSLGRSGDYGYTF. The CDR3 DNA follows: TGTGCCAGCAGCTTAGGACGGTCTGGGGACTATGGCTACACCTTC.

This clonotype was seen a handful of times. The rearrangement uses TRBV27 and TRBJ1-1; tentative D call: TRBD1 (6 bases). The V end lost 6 bases, the J end lost 9 bases, and 11 bases lay between the germline ends. From germline, CDR1 is MNHEY and CDR2 SMNVEV (reference sequence). The CDR3 contains 11 residues. DNA of the CDR3: TGTGCCAGCAGACGAGGGACACAAGCTTTCTTT. This translates into CASRRGTQAFF.

The rearrangement joins TRBV18 to TRBJ2-6, with 7 bases lining up with TRBD2. The CDR3 totals 15 residues. V was pared by 3 bases and J by 4 bases, with 3 bases of the junction left unmatched. The germline V gene encodes CDR1 KGHSH and CDR2 LQKENI. For the CDR3, the DNA is TGTGCCAGCTCACCGTCGGGGGGAGGGGCCAACGTCCTGACTTTC. Translated: CASSPSGGGANVLTF.

V is TRBV5-5 and J is TRBJ1-6; no definite D call. CDR3 length equals 14 residues. CDR1 SGHKS and CDR2 YYEKEE come from the germline V gene (reference sequence). Between the trimmed V and J ends, which lost 5 bases and 6 bases, there was a span of 12 bases. CDR3 in amino acids: CASSGTWANSPLHF. DNA of the CDR3: TGTGCCAGCAGTGGAACTTGGGCTAATTCACCCCTCCACTTT.

This clonotype was detected many times. The V and J genes are TRBV28 and TRBJ2-7; tentative D call: TRBD1 (6 bases). Germline CDR1 is MDHEN and CDR2 is SYDVKM. V was shortened by 10 bases and J by 4 bases, with 14 bases between the two germline ends. The CDR3 extends over 12 amino acids. CDR3 sequence: CATVDSGYEQYF. CDR3 nucleotides: TGTGCCACGGTGGACAGTGGGTACGAGCAGTACTTC.

The rearrangement uses TRBV28 and TRBJ2-7; D unresolved. The V gene lost 5 bases and the J gene lost 1 base, with 9 bases spanning the gap. CDR1 MDHEN and CDR2 SYDVKM come from the germline V gene. This CDR3 has 13 amino acids. The CDR3 is CASSPLVSYEQYF. The CDR3 DNA is TGTGCCAGCAGTCCTCTAGTGTCCTACGAGCAGTACTTC.

The chain employs TRBV27 and TRBJ1-2; no reliable D call. Trimming pared 10 bases from V and 0 bases from J, leaving 21 bases between. The CDR3 totals 16 residues. CDR1 and CDR2 (germline): MNHEY, SMNVEV (reference sequence). The CDR3 nucleotides read TGTGCCACCAGCGAGGTAAACGCGGCCTCTAACTATGGCTACACCTTC. It encodes CATSEVNAASNYGYTF.

This clonotype was observed a handful of times. The rearrangement uses TRBV6-5 and TRBJ1-2; no clear D. Trimming cost V 0 bases and J 6 bases, with 11 bases left between them. Germline assignment: CDR1 MNHEY and CDR2 SVGAGI. The CDR3 has 14 amino acids. For the CDR3, the DNA is TGTGCCAGCAGTTACTCGAATCGGGTAAATGGCTACACCTTC. Translating it yields CASSYSNRVNGYTF.

This clonotype was counted between two and nine times. One end of the junction is discordant with germline, which a read error may explain. The chain recombines TRBV20-1 with TRBJ1-4; possibly TRBD1 for D (6 bases). CDR1 DFQATT and CDR2 SNEGSKA come from the germline V gene (reference sequence). The CDR3 loop spans 13 amino acids. The CDR3 DNA reads as TGCAGTGCTCAACAGGGTATTAATGAAAAGCTGTTTTTT. Amino acids: CSAQQGINEKLFF.

The table lists this clonotype with many counts. J is TRBJ2-1 and V is TRBV7-2, with 9 positions matching TRBD1. This CDR3 contains 14 residues. V lost 5 bases to trimming and J lost 10 bases; unmatched junction nucleotides: 9. The germline V gene encodes CDR1 SGHTA and CDR2 FQGNSA. The DNA for the CDR3 is TGTGCCAGCAGCCTTCCACGACAGGGGGGGGAGCAGTTCTTC. As protein: CASSLPRQGGEQFF.

The chain joins TRBV29-1 to TRBJ1-1, with a possible D match to TRBD1 (5 bases). From germline, CDR1 is SQVTM and CDR2 ANQGSEA. CDR3 length: 14 amino acids. Trimming pared 3 bases from V and 1 base from J, leaving 12 bases between. CDR3 DNA: TGCAGCGTTGATTTTACAGGAACGAACACTGAAGCTTTCTTT. Protein product: CSVDFTGTNTEAFF.